Sequencing of this T cell receptor beta chain was carried out in a study of T cell responses to AZD1222 COVID-19 vaccine. Study results and limitations: Seropositive status at baseline applied to only six AZD1222 recipients. Females made up more of the donors, who were largely white British, and clonal diversity may have come out too low.

Some clones are missing from TCRdb's copy, which holds only in-frame ones; the method was immunoSEQ multiplex PCR. The top ten hold over 2.5% of the sample, which has 130,000 or so clones, 86% seen once. On this clone: Its antigen is still unknown.

Timing groups of about 4 and about 12 weeks for second doses were pooled. V lost 0 bases and J lost 3; bases outside the gene matches: 3. Germline CDR1 and CDR2: SGHKS and YYEKEE (reference sequence). The CDR3 sequence is 14 residues long. Sequencing was performed on peripheral blood, taken 28 days after the second AZD1222 dose. The chain recombines TRBV5-5 with TRBJ2-7; the match to TRBD1 covers 7 bases. The receptor was derived from an adult who received the AZD1222 COVID-19 vaccine. The CDR3, as DNA: TGTGCCAGCAGCTTGGCCAACAGGGGCTACGAGCAGTACTTC. This encodes CASSLANRGYEQYF.